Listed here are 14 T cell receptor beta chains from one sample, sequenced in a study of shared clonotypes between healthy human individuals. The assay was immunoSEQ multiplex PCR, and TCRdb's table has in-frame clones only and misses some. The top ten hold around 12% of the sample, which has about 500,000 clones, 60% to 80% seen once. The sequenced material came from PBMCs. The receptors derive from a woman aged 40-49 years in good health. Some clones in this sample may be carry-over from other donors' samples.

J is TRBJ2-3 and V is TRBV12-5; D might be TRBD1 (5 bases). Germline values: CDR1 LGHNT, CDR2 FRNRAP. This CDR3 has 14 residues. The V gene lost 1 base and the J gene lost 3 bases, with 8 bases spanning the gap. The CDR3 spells CASGLDQGTDTQYF. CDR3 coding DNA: TGTGCTAGTGGTTTGGATCAGGGTACAGATACGCAGTATTTT.

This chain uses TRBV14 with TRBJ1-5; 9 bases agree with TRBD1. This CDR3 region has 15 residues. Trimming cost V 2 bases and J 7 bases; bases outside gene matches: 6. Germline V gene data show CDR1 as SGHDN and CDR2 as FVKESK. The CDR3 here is CASSQRTGDGQPQHF. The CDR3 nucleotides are TGTGCCAGCAGCCAAAGGACAGGGGATGGGCAGCCCCAGCATTTT.

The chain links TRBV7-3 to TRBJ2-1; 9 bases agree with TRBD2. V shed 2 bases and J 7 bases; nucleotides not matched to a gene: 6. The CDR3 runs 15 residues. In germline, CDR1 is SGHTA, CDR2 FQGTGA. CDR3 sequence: CASSLGSGSNNEQFF. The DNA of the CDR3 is TGTGCCAGCAGCTTAGGTAGCGGGAGTAATAATGAGCAGTTCTTC.

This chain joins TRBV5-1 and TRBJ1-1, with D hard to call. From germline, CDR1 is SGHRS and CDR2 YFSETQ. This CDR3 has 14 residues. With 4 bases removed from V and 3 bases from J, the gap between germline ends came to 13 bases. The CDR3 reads CASSPHSRDTEAFF. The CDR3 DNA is TGCGCCAGCAGCCCACACTCAAGGGACACTGAAGCTTTCTTT.

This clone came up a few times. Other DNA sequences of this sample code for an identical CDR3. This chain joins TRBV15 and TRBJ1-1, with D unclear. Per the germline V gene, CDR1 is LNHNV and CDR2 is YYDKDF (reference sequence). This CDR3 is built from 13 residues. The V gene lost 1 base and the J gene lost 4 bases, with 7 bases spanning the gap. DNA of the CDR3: TGTGCCACCAGCAGAGCTGGAGGCACTGAAGCTTTCTTT. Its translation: CATSRAGGTEAFF.

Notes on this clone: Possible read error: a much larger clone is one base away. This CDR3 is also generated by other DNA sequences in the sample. This CDR3 is CASMSDGGTGELFF. For the CDR3, the DNA is TGCGCCAGCATGTCGGACGGCGGGACCGGGGAGCTGTTCTTT. The chain is built from TRBV5-1 and TRBJ2-2; maybe TRBD2 (6 bases). Germline-derived CDR1 and CDR2 are SGHRS and YFSETQ. The length of the CDR3 is 14 residues.

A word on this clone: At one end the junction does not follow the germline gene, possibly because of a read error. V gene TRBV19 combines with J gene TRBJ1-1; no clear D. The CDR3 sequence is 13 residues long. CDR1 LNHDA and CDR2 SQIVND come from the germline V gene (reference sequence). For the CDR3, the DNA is TGTGCCAGTAGCTCGGACGTCCACACTGGAGCTTTCTTT. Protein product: CASSSDVHTGAFF.

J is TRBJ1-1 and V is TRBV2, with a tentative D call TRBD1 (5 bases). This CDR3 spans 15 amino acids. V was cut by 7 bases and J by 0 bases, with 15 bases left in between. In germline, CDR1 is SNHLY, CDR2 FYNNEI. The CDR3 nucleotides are TGTGCCAGCACCCTGAGGGGAGGCATGAACACTGAAGCTTTCTTT. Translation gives CASTLRGGMNTEAFF.

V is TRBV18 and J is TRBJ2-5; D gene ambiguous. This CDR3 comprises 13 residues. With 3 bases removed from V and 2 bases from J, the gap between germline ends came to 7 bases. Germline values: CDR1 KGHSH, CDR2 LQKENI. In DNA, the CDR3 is TGTGCCAGCTCACCTGAGGTACAAGAGACCCAGTACTTC. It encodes CASSPEVQETQYF.

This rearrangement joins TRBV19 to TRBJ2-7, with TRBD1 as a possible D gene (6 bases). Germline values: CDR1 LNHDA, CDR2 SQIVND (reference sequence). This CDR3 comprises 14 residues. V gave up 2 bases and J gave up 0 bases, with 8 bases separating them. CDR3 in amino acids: CASSITGSSYEQYF. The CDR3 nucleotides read TGTGCCAGTAGTATAACAGGGAGCTCCTACGAGCAGTACTTC.

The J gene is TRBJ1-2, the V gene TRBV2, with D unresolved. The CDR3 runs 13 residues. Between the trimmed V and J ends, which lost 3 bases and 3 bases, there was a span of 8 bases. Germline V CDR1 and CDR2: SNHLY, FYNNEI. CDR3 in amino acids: CASSDAQDYGYTF. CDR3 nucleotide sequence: TGTGCCAGCAGTGACGCGCAGGACTATGGCTACACCTTC.

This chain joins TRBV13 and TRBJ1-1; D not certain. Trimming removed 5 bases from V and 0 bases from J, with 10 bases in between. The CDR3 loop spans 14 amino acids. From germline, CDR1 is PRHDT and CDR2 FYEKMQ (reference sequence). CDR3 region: CASSLTAVNTEAFF. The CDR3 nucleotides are TGTGCCAGCAGCCTCACGGCGGTGAACACTGAAGCTTTCTTT.

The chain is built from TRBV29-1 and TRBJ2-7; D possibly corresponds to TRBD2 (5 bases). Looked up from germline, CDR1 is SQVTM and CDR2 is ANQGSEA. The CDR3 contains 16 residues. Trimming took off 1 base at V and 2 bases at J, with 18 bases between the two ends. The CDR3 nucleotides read TGCAGCGTTGAAGTTCCCAGGCGGGCACCCACCTACGAGCAGTACTTC. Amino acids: CSVEVPRRAPTYEQYF.

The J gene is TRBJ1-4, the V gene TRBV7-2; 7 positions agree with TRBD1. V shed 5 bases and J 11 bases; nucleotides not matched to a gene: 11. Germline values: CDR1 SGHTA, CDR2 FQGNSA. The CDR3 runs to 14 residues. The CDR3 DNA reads TGTGCCAGCAGCACAGGGGTGGAGCCGGAGAAACTGTTTTTT. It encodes CASSTGVEPEKLFF. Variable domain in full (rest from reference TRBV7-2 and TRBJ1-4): GAGVSQSPSNKVTEKGKDVELRCDPISGHTALYWYRQSLGQGLEFLIYFQGNSAPDKSGLPSDRFSAERTGGSVSTLTIQRTQQEDSAVYLCASSTGVEPEKLFFGSGTQLSVL.